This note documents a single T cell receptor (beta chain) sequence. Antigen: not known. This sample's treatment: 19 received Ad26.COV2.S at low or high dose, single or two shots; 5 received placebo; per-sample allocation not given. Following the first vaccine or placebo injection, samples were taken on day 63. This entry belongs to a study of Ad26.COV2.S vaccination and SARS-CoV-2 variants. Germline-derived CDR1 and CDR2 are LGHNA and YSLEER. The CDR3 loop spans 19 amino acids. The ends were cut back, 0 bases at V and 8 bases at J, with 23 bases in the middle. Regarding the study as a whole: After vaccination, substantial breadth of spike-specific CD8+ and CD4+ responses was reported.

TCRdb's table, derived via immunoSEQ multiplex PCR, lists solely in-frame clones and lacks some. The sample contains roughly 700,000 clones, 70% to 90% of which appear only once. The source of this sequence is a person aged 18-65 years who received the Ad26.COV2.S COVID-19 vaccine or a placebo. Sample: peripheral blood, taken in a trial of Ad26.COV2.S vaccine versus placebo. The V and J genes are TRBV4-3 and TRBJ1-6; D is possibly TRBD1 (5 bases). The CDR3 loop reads CASSQDWERNQGSYSPLHF. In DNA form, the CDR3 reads TGCGCCAGCAGCCAAGATTGGGAGAGGAATCAGGGATCCTATTCACCCCTCCACTTT.